The entry below gives a single TCR beta chain sequence along with its context. Its antigen has not been determined. The input lacks base qualities; no much larger clone sits a single base away. The CDR3 regions of human TCRbeta chains were analyzed by immunosequencing. Processing in the source paper ran as follows. TCRs in the repertoires were matched against a reference library of SARS-CoV-2-specific TCRs that had been generated with the MIRA antigen-specificity platform. Breadth was defined as the fraction of unique TCRs that were SARS-CoV-2-associated. Depth was defined as the fraction of total T cells that were SARS-CoV-2-associated. Using the MIRA data, every spike-specific TCR was mapped to the spike region that the TCR reacted to and assigned to either a CD4 or a CD8 class. Log10-transformed breadth and depth values were compared by one-way ANOVA with Sidak's multiple comparisons tests. TCRdb obtained this table from immuneACCESS and retained in-frame rearrangements with V and J assigned. These tables miss some clones; where compared with another copy, unresolved V genes account for less than half of the shortfall, and the remainder is unexplained. The V and J calls and clone size are taken from that table; D and trimming were inferred from the DNA. The sample contains roughly 180,000 clones, 91% of them found a single time. In total, the top ten clones hold roughly 1.7% of the sample.

The time point label on this specimen signifies: about 28 days (+/-7) after the second vaccine dose. Because spike-specific TCR depth and breadth did not differ between the two schedules, AZD1222 recipients who got a second dose at roughly 4 weeks were pooled with those who got a second dose at roughly 12 weeks. The vaccinee samples were drawn from two UK trials, COV001 and COV002, one of which was a single-blind randomized controlled phase 2/3 trial testing AZD1222 (ChAdOx1 nCoV-19) in healthy adults. For TCRbeta chain sequencing, PBMC samples were collected from trial participants at day 0 and at day 28 after the second dose. The sample is drawn from a study of T cell responses to AZD1222 COVID-19 vaccine (dated by TCRdb to the early 2020s). For context, the study as a whole: A total of about 230 trial participants underwent TCR sequencing, of whom some 210 received two doses of AZD1222 and about 25 received two doses of the MenACWY control vaccine. Trial participants were enrolled by age into subgroups of 18-55, 56-69 and 70-plus years, and around 150, 28 and 57 TCR-sequenced participants, respectively, were included in these subgroups. The full study reports these points: The vaccine-associated CD4 TCRs covered the entire spike protein, and the dominant responses fell in regions 160-218 and 743-854. After two AZD1222 doses, spike-specific TCR breadth and depth were significantly higher than at day 0 and than in MenACWY recipients. Reportedly, close to half of the unique spike-specific TCRs recognized epitopes lying outside the regions that are mutated in the B.1.351 and B.1.1.7 variants. Conclusions about previously exposed vaccinees are limited because only six or seven AZD1222 recipients were SARS-CoV-2 seropositive at baseline. Because no day 14 peak-response samples were available, the repertoires could be characterized only after the peak T cell response. Participants were mostly white British, with more females than males. The authors suggested clonal diversity may have been underestimated. In the small 56-69-year group, the increase in depth fell short of significance, most likely because of low power.

From the germline V gene (reference sequence), CDR1 is MNHEY and CDR2 is SMNVEV. Measured from the cysteine to the phenylalanine, the CDR3 is 17 residues long. Only the CDR3 DNA is retained, 51 bases long and in frame from the first base. Relative to germline, V is missing 7 bases and J is missing 0 bases, with 5 bases of the junction outside any gene match. The origin of this receptor is an adult who received the AZD1222 COVID-19 vaccine. The chain is encoded by TRBV27 joined to TRBJ1-6, with 11 bases aligning to TRBD1. Sequences were derived from peripheral blood, sampled 28 days after the second AZD1222 dose. The CDR3 here reads CASKGQGGSSYNSPLHF. The base sequence is TGTGCCAGCAAGGGACAGGGGGGTAGCTCCTATAATTCACCCCTCCACTTT.